Listed below are T cell receptor beta chains from one sample, sequenced in a study of cytomegalovirus exposure and HLA in healthy donors. The repertoire was sequenced with immunoSEQ multiplex PCR; TCRdb's copy has only in-frame clones and lacks some. The sample lists approximately 130,000 clones; over 75% were seen once. The sequencing input was PBMCs. All receptors come from a woman in her thirties or forties in good health and CMV-seropositive. CDR3s leave out the opening cysteine and the closing phenylalanine or tryptophan. The D gene is left open where the match is weak.

d_gene,v_gene,CDR3aa
-,TRBV6-5,ASRPAGWTEAF
-,TRBV5-1,ASSLEAGYQPQH
-,TRBV18,ASSPWGGRDQPQH
-,TRBV13,ASSPGQMNTEAF
-,TRBV25-1,ASSEVGGMDNEQF
-,TRBV19,ASSIPGVTGELF
TRBD1,TRBV4-2,ASSQEIRTGTKEQY
TRBD1,TRBV4-2,ASSQDAQGGQPQH
-,TRBV28,AITDSLYGYT
-,TRBV28,ASRFGVEYTEAF
-,TRBV7-2,ASSLDPQKTQY
-,TRBV11-2,ASSFSQGSPQHTQY
TRBD1,TRBV15,ATSTGGTGTYNEQF
TRBD1,TRBV5-1,ASSSRQGGGYGYT
-,TRBV5-1,ASRGTGGGYT
TRBD2,TRBV7-9,ASSLGGTSGYEQY
-,TRBV30,AWSVRGGWTNEKLF
-,TRBV6-1,ASIPDSLNQPQH
-,TRBV5-1,ASSPGQTTGELF
TRBD1,TRBV5-1,ASSLTGVGTGELF
TRBD1,TRBV9,ASSVAGTGMYYGYT
-,TRBV29-1,SVASNTGELF
-,TRBV4-3,ASSQGEGSGNTIY
-,TRBV4-3,ASSPGSAVGEGYT
-,TRBV6-6,ASSYTRTNYEQY
-,TRBV5-6,ASSLGYPSPGSYQETQY
TRBD1,TRBV7-6,ASSLEVIGTGSYEQY
-,TRBV4-1,ASSHPDTAYEQY
-,TRBV27,ASKRWGGEQY
TRBD2,TRBV5-1,ASSLSGGRLPNEQF
-,TRBV5-1,ASSLVQGSAYEQY
-,TRBV27,ASSLAQGEYGYT
-,TRBV29-1,SVGGSLETYEQY
-,TRBV10-3,AISGDNQETQY
TRBD1,TRBV7-2,ASSSPGQEFSTDTQY
TRBD1,TRBV7-2,ASSLRQGDQPQH
TRBD2,TRBV5-4,ASSRGAGGPNEQF
TRBD1,TRBV7-9,ASSSPTDRGNIQY
-,TRBV10-2,ASSESAMANYGYT
-,TRBV2,ASRQGSLSNQPQH
TRBD2,TRBV27,ASSFSIGSGISEQF
-,TRBV6-1,ASTPGVGSIYEQY
-,TRBV6-1,ASSGRQPSYEQY
-,TRBV7-6,ASSFQRRGHEGETQY
-,TRBV6-5,ASSYAGSSQETQY
-,TRBV4-3,ASSQSTYSSYEQY
-,TRBV4-3,ASSQEERPKETQY
-,TRBV15,ATSDGHTWVNQPQH
TRBD2,TRBV11-2,ASSLGTSGIGSYNEQF
-,TRBV7-2,ASSLVSAAGANVLT
-,TRBV19,ASSAMTDTQY
TRBD2,TRBV11-2,ASSLGSSGSWDTQY
TRBD1,TRBV5-5,ASSEGTGKGYNEQF
TRBD1,TRBV7-9,ASSLGQGRITEAF
TRBD2,TRBV27,ASSLNSGEETQY
-,TRBV5-1,ASSLGSYNTGELF
TRBD1,TRBV2,ASREQGASYEQY